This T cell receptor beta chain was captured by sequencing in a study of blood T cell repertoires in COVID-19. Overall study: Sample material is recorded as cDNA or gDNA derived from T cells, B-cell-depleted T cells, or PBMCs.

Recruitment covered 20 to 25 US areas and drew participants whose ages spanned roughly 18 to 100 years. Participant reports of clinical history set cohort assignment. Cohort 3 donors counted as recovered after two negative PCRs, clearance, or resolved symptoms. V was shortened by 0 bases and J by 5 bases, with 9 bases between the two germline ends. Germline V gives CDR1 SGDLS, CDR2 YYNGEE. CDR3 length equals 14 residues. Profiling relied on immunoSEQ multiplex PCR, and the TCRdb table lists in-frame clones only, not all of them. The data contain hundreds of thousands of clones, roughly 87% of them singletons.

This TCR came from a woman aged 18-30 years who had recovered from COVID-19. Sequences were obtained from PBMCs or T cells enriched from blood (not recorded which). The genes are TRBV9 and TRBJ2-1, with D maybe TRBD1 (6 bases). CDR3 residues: CASSVVGANNEQFF. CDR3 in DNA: TGTGCCAGCAGCGTAGTGGGGGCCAACAATGAGCAGTTCTTC.